These 27 T cell receptor beta chains share one sample of origin, sequenced in a study of cytomegalovirus exposure and HLA in healthy donors. 60 Vbeta and 13 Jbeta primers were used in PCR. The table came from immunoSEQ multiplex PCR; TCRdb's copy has only in-frame clones and leaves some out. Found here are around 140,000 clones, over 75% of them singletons; the top ten hold around 0.51%. Sequences were obtained from PBMCs. These receptors originate from a woman in her 40s in good health and CMV-seronegative.

This rearrangement joins TRBV4-3 to TRBJ1-3; maybe TRBD1 (5 bases). This CDR3 has 15 residues. The germline gives CDR1 LGHNA, CDR2 YSLEER. The V gene lost 7 bases and the J gene lost 0 bases, with 13 bases spanning the gap. CDR3: CASNSRDVSGNTIYF. CDR3 nucleotides: TGCGCCAGCAACTCGCGGGACGTCTCTGGAAACACCATATATTTT.

The chain is built from TRBV19 and TRBJ1-2, with D possibly matching TRBD1 (6 bases). CDR1 LNHDA and CDR2 SQIVND come from the germline V gene (reference sequence). The CDR3 runs 14 residues. Trimming left V 3 bases short and J 0 bases short, with 8 bases between. The CDR3 protein is CASSIGGTNYGYTF. The CDR3 nucleotides are TGTGCCAGTAGTATTGGGGGCACTAACTATGGCTACACCTTC.

The J gene is TRBJ2-2, the V gene TRBV5-1; D is perhaps TRBD2 (6 bases). The CDR3 spans 14 residues. The V end lost 3 bases, the J end lost 4 bases, and 10 bases lay between the germline ends. Germline V gives CDR1 SGHRS, CDR2 YFSETQ. CDR3 loop: CASSWDFVTGELFF. CDR3 nucleotide sequence: TGCGCCAGCAGCTGGGACTTCGTCACCGGGGAGCTGTTTTTT.

This chain joins TRBV12-2 and TRBJ2-3; the table's D call TRBD2 went unverified against the DNA. TRBV12-2 is annotated as a pseudogene. The CDR3 is 16 amino acids. The CDR3 coding sequence is TGTGCAAGTCGCTTAGCGGGACGGGAGGATTTCGATACGCAGTATTTT. This translates into CASRLAGREDFDTQYF.

Concerning this clone itself: One end of the junction does not line up with germline, which may come from a read error. This sequence joins TRBV7-9 and TRBJ2-7; 13 positions match TRBD2. The length of the CDR3 is 15 residues. The V gene's germline CDR1 is SEHNR and CDR2 FQNEAQ (reference sequence). Here the CDR3 reads CSSSTLAGGLNEQYF. The CDR3 bases are TGTTCCAGCAGCACACTAGCGGGAGGGCTAAACGAGCAGTACTTC.

The rearrangement joins TRBV25-1 to TRBJ1-5; the D gene is possibly TRBD1 (6 bases). Germline CDR1 is MGHDK and CDR2 is SYGVNS. V was trimmed by 4 bases and J by 4 bases, leaving 14 bases between them. The CDR3 consists of 15 residues. CDR3 sequence: CASSGGTPTNQPQHF. The CDR3 nucleotides read TGTGCCAGCAGTGGGGGGACACCGACAAATCAGCCCCAGCATTTT.

This clone occurred once. The J gene is TRBJ2-7, the V gene TRBV6-5, with 8 nucleotides matching TRBD1. V shed 5 bases and J 3 bases; nucleotides not matched to a gene: 6. Germline-derived CDR1 and CDR2 are MNHEY and SVGAGI. The CDR3 is 14 amino acids. The CDR3 reads CASSTRDRNYEQYF. For the CDR3, the DNA is TGTGCCAGCAGTACCCGGGACAGGAACTACGAGCAGTACTTC.

The chain joins TRBV7-2 to TRBJ2-7; no definite D call. Germline CDR1 reads SGHTA; CDR2 reads FQGNSA. V lost 3 bases to trimming and J lost 1 base, with 10 bases between them. This CDR3 is 14 amino acids long. CDR3 bases: TGTGCCAGCAGCTTCTCGGCCGGGTCCTACGAGCAGTACTTC. As protein: CASSFSAGSYEQYF.

The chain combines TRBV28 with TRBJ2-1, with a weak D call TRBD2 (7 bases). CDR3 length: 15 amino acids. CDR1 and CDR2 from the germline V gene are MDHEN and SYDVKM. Trimming pared 5 bases from V and 9 bases from J, leaving 20 bases between. The CDR3 region has the DNA TGTGCCAGCAGTCACCCGGGACTACGGGGGCCTGAGCAGTTCTTC. Protein sequence: CASSHPGLRGPEQFF.

The rearrangement joins TRBV10-3 to TRBJ1-2, with TRBD1 matching over 7 bases. The trim removed 1 base at V and 4 bases at J, leaving 6 bases unmatched. The CDR3 loop spans 15 amino acids. Germline values: CDR1 ENHRY, CDR2 SYGVKD. This CDR3 is CAISEFTGESYGYTF. The CDR3 nucleotides are TGTGCCATCAGTGAGTTCACAGGGGAGAGCTATGGCTACACCTTC.

This clone was seen only once. The chain is built from TRBV7-8 and TRBJ2-7; a possible D gene is TRBD2 (6 bases). From germline, CDR1 is SGHVS and CDR2 FQNEAQ. The ends were cut back, 2 bases at V and 4 bases at J, with 15 bases in the middle. The CDR3 length is 15 residues. For the CDR3, the DNA is TGTGCCAGCAGCTTATTCGGCGGGATAGTTTACGAGCAGTACTTC. Residues: CASSLFGGIVYEQYF. Variable domain in full (rest from reference TRBV7-8 and TRBJ2-7): GAGVSQSPRYKVAKRGQDVALRCDPISGHVSLFWYQQALGQGPEFLTYFQNEAQLDKSGLPSDRFFAERPEGSVSTLKIQRTQQEDSAVYLCASSLFGGIVYEQYFGPGTRLTVT.

This clone was seen more than once but under ten times. This chain connects TRBV5-4 to TRBJ1-2, with 8 bases fitting TRBD1. The CDR3 extends over 15 amino acids. Germline assignment: CDR1 SGHNT and CDR2 YYREEE (reference sequence). V was pared by 4 bases and J by 3 bases, with 8 bases of the junction left unmatched. The CDR3 sequence: CASSPWTGFDYGYTF. CDR3 DNA: TGTGCCAGCAGCCCATGGACAGGGTTTGACTATGGCTACACCTTC.

The CDR3 reads CASSERGEETQYF. In DNA form, the CDR3 reads TGTGCCAGCAGCGAACGGGGGGAAGAGACCCAGTACTTC. The V call is TRBV5-6, the J call TRBJ2-5; 7 positions agree with TRBD2. The CDR3 spans 13 residues. V gave up 4 bases and J gave up 3 bases; unmatched junction bases: 3. Germline V gene data show CDR1 as SGHDT and CDR2 as YYEEEE.

The V gene is TRBV5-4, the J gene TRBJ2-5; maybe TRBD2 (6 bases). The V end was cut by 3 bases, the J end by 2 bases, with 11 bases between. CDR1 is SGHNT and CDR2 is YYREEE in the germline V gene (reference sequence). The CDR3 covers 14 residues. In DNA form, the CDR3 reads TGTGCCAGCAGCTCGGGACTGAAACAAGAGACCCAGTACTTC. This encodes CASSSGLKQETQYF.

The chain is built from TRBV5-1 and TRBJ1-2; maybe TRBD1 (6 bases). CDR3 length equals 16 residues. V lost 4 bases and J 8 bases, leaving 24 bases between the germline ends. Looked up from germline, CDR1 is SGHRS and CDR2 is YFSETQ. CDR3 sequence: CASSDYTRGGIRGYTF. The CDR3 DNA is TGCGCCAGCAGCGACTATACCAGGGGTGGGATCCGGGGCTACACCTTC.

The chain couples TRBV6-6 to TRBJ2-3; D gene ambiguous. Trimming took 0 bases from V and 9 from J, leaving 4 bases between them. Germline V gives CDR1 MNHNY, CDR2 SVGAGI (reference sequence). The CDR3 is 11 amino acids. In nucleotides, the CDR3 is TGTGCCAGCAGTTACTCCCGGACGCAGTATTTT. Translated: CASSYSRTQYF.

Turning to this clone: One end of the junction does not line up with germline, which may come from a read error. The V and J genes are TRBV7-9 and TRBJ2-7; unclear D gene. The V gene's germline CDR1 is SEHNR and CDR2 FQNEAQ (reference sequence). This CDR3 contains 11 residues. CDR3 amino acids: CSSSITGVQYF. CDR3 sequence (DNA): TGTTCCAGCAGCATCACCGGAGTGCAGTACTTC.

The DNA for the CDR3 is TGTGCCAGCAGCACGACCGGGGGTGAGCAGTACTTC. It specifies CASSTTGGEQYF. The gene calls are TRBV2 and TRBJ2-7; tentative D call: TRBD2 (6 bases). Germline loops: CDR1 SNHLY, CDR2 FYNNEI. With 6 bases removed from V and 7 bases from J, the gap between germline ends came to 13 bases. The CDR3 consists of 12 residues.

The rearrangement uses TRBV2 and TRBJ2-7, with no clear D. The germline V gene encodes CDR1 SNHLY and CDR2 FYNNEI. This CDR3 comprises 11 residues. V dropped 5 bases and J dropped 3 bases, with 5 bases sitting between them. As DNA, the CDR3 is TGTGCCAGCAGTCCCCTCTACGAGCAGTACTTC. Amino acid sequence: CASSPLYEQYF.

The V and J genes are TRBV19 and TRBJ1-5; D might be TRBD1 (5 bases). V was clipped by 3 bases and J by 6 bases, with 15 bases between them. The CDR3 contains 15 residues. Germline CDR1 is LNHDA and CDR2 is SQIVND (reference sequence). The CDR3 region has the DNA TGTGCCAGTAGTATCGTCAGCAAGGGGTTTCAGCCCCAGCATTTT. This gives the protein CASSIVSKGFQPQHF.

The chain carries TRBV7-2 and TRBJ1-2; possibly TRBD1 for D (6 bases). CDR3 length: 14 residues. CDR1 is SGHTA and CDR2 is FQGNSA in the germline V gene. The ends were cut back, 3 bases at V and 4 bases at J, with 12 bases in the middle. The CDR3, as DNA: TGTGCCAGCAGCTTGCACATAGGGGGCTATGGCTACACCTTC. It codes for CASSLHIGGYGYTF.

This clone has just one count. A junction end diverges from the germline sequence, so it may reflect a read error. The gene calls are TRBV7-9 and TRBJ2-1; possibly TRBD2 for D (5 bases). Germline V gives CDR1 SEHNR, CDR2 FQNEAQ (reference sequence). The length of the CDR3 is 13 residues. CDR3 sequence: CSSSFSGYNEQFF. The CDR3 DNA follows: TGTTCCAGCAGCTTCAGCGGCTACAATGAGCAGTTCTTC.

The rearrangement joins TRBV5-1 to TRBJ2-5; TRBD1 matches 9 bases. The CDR3 has 16 amino acids. Germline lookup yields CDR1 SGHRS and CDR2 YFSETQ. Trimming took 0 bases from V and 2 from J; bases not matched to a gene: 5. CDR3 protein: CASSLGPQGAQETQYF. The CDR3, as DNA: TGCGCCAGCAGCTTGGGTCCACAGGGGGCACAAGAGACCCAGTACTTC.

V usage is TRBV7-8 and J usage is TRBJ1-5; TRBD1 matches at 8 bases. The germline gives CDR1 SGHVS, CDR2 FQNEAQ. The V and J ends lost 5 bases and 3 bases, in that order; junction bases with no gene match: 6. The CDR3 spans 15 residues. CDR3 in amino acids: CASSAGTGINQPQHF. CDR3 coding DNA: TGTGCCAGCAGCGCAGGGACAGGCATCAATCAGCCCCAGCATTTT.

The genes are TRBV5-1 and TRBJ2-3; 7 bases line up with TRBD2. V trimming: 0 bases; J trimming: 1 base; junction bases outside the gene matches: 2. Per the germline V gene, CDR1 is SGHRS and CDR2 is YFSETQ. This CDR3 comprises 15 residues. Here the CDR3 DNA reads TGCGCCAGCAGCTTGGGGCTAGCGGGCACAGATACGCAGTATTTT. Encoded protein: CASSLGLAGTDTQYF.

The V gene is TRBV18, the J gene TRBJ1-1; 8 bases align to TRBD1. The CDR3 totals 13 residues. Unmatched junction bases numbered 3, after V lost 4 bases and J lost 5 bases. The germline V gene has CDR1 KGHSH and CDR2 LQKENI. This CDR3 is CASSRDRLTEAFF. CDR3 in DNA: TGTGCCAGCTCACGGGACAGGCTGACTGAAGCTTTCTTT.

The chain is built from TRBV5-4 and TRBJ2-7, with 8 bases identical to TRBD1. With 3 bases clipped from V and 5 bases from J, the junction kept 4 bases outside the gene matches. The germline V gene encodes CDR1 SGHNT and CDR2 YYREEE (reference sequence). This CDR3 is 13 amino acids long. Here the CDR3 reads CASSWTGSHEQYF. The CDR3 DNA reads as TGTGCCAGCAGCTGGACAGGGTCCCACGAGCAGTACTTC.